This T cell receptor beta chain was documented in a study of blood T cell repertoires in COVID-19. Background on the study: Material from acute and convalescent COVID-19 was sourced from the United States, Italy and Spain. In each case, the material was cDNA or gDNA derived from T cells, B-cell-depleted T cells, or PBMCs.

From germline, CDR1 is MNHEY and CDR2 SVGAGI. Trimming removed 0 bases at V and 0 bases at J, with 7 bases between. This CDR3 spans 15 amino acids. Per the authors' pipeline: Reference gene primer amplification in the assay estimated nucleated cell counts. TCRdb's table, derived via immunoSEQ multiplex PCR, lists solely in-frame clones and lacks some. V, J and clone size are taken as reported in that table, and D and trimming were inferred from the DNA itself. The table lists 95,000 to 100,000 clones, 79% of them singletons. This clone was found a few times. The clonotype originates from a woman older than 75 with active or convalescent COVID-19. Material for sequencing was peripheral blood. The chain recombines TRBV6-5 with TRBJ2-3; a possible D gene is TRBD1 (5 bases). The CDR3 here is CASSYSTDSTDTQYF. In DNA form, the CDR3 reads TGTGCCAGCAGTTACTCGACAGATAGCACAGATACGCAGTATTTT.